Each of the 27 T cell receptor beta chains below was sequenced from the same sample in a study of cytomegalovirus exposure and HLA in healthy donors (dated by TCRdb to between 2016 and 2019). Library preparation was by the immunoSEQ multiplex PCR assay. A mixture of 60 forward primers for TCR Vbeta segments and 13 reverse primers for TCR Jbeta segments was used in the multiplex PCR. As stored in TCRdb, this immuneACCESS dataset retains in-frame rearrangements with V and J assigned. A fraction of the clones does not appear; measured against another copy, unresolved V genes explain less than half of the discrepancy, and the remainder lacks a known reason. For this sample the table gives 100,000 to 150,000 clones, of which 75% to 85% were detected only once. Clones ranked in the top ten supply 7.5% to 9.5% of the sample. The sequenced material came from PBMCs. The receptors originated from a woman in her 50s in good health and CMV-seropositive.

The chain couples TRBV10-3 to TRBJ1-5; D remains unclear. Trimming left V 3 bases short and J 2 bases short, with 8 bases between. This CDR3 is 14 amino acids long. The germline gives CDR1 ENHRY, CDR2 SYGVKD. The CDR3 DNA is TGTGCCATCAGTGACCCGAGGGGCAATCAGCCCCAGCATTTT. Its translation: CAISDPRGNQPQHF.

This clone was detected a few times. V is TRBV2 and J is TRBJ1-2, with 7 bases that match TRBD1. Looked up from germline, CDR1 is SNHLY and CDR2 is FYNNEI. This CDR3 is 14 amino acids long. Unmatched junction bases numbered 9, after V lost 7 bases and J lost 4 bases. The CDR3 sequence: CASNPIEGAYGYTF. The CDR3 DNA is TGTGCCAGCAACCCTATCGAGGGGGCCTATGGCTACACCTTC.

This sequence joins TRBV7-9 and TRBJ2-3, with 10 bases matching TRBD2. The CDR3 contains 18 residues. V shed 0 bases, J shed 5 bases, and the junction held 11 bases outside the gene matches. From germline, CDR1 is SEHNR and CDR2 FQNEAQ (reference sequence). This CDR3 reads CASSLASLAGRGGDTQYF. In nucleotides, the CDR3 is TGTGCCAGCAGCTTAGCGTCACTAGCGGGAAGGGGAGGAGATACGCAGTATTTT.

This rearrangement joins TRBV28 to TRBJ1-5; no clear D gene. V lost 2 bases and J lost 0, with 8 bases in between. Germline assignment: CDR1 MDHEN and CDR2 SYDVKM. This CDR3 region has 15 residues. CDR3 nucleotides: TGTGCCAGCAGTTTAGCCAGTTATAGCAATCAGCCCCAGCATTTT. Translated, it gives CASSLASYSNQPQHF.

This sequence joins TRBV6-5 and TRBJ2-5; 7 bases fit TRBD2. CDR1 and CDR2 from the germline V gene are MNHEY and SVGAGI. Unmatched junction bases numbered 9, after V lost 7 bases and J lost 1 base. The CDR3 spans 15 residues. CDR3 nucleotides: TGTGCCAGCACCCCATTTGGGGGGGGCCAAGAGACCCAGTACTTC. Translation gives CASTPFGGGQETQYF.

This chain joins TRBV6-5 and TRBJ2-7, with 8 bases that match TRBD2. The germline V gene has CDR1 MNHEY and CDR2 SVGAGI. After removal of 0 bases from V and 3 bases from J, the junction contained 4 bases not matched to a gene. This CDR3 is 15 amino acids long. Here the CDR3 reads CASSYSERGNYEQYF. Written as DNA, the CDR3 is TGTGCCAGCAGTTACTCGGAGCGGGGGAACTACGAGCAGTACTTC.

V is TRBV7-9 and J is TRBJ2-1; 12 positions match TRBD2. Germline V gene sequence: CDR1 SEHNR, CDR2 FQNEAQ (reference sequence). CDR3 size: 14 residues. Trimming cost V 5 bases and J 8 bases; bases outside gene matches: 4. DNA for the CDR3: TGTGCCAGCAGCCCCGGGACTAGCGGGCATGAGCAGTTCTTC. Protein product: CASSPGTSGHEQFF.

The rearrangement joins TRBV7-8 to TRBJ1-4; D remains ambiguous. Germline CDR1 reads SGHVS; CDR2 reads FQNEAQ. With 0 bases removed from V and 3 bases from J, the gap between germline ends came to 23 bases. This CDR3 region has 20 residues. CDR3 sequence (DNA): TGTGCCAGCAGCTTAGCGGGGATTCCAAGTGGACGGGGATCTAATGAAAAACTGTTTTTT. Its translation: CASSLAGIPSGRGSNEKLFF.

This clone was observed once. The rearrangement uses TRBV7-9 and TRBJ1-3; D is unclear. In germline, CDR1 is SEHNR, CDR2 FQNEAQ (reference sequence). The CDR3 has 11 amino acids. Trimming left V 5 bases short and J 4 bases short, with 3 bases between. The CDR3 protein is CASSQGNTIYF. The CDR3 DNA reads as TGTGCCAGCAGCCAGGGAAACACCATATATTTT.

The rearrangement links TRBV30 to TRBJ2-5; tentatively, D is TRBD1 (5 bases). The J call may be incorrect, as the DNA end agrees better with TRBJ2-7. This CDR3 contains 13 residues. Germline-derived CDR1 and CDR2 are GTSNPN and SVGIG (reference sequence). CDR3 sequence: CAWSAGLPYEQYF. As DNA, the CDR3 is TGTGCCTGGAGTGCAGGGTTACCCTACGAGCAGTACTTC.

The chain links TRBV7-9 to TRBJ2-3; perhaps TRBD1 as D (5 bases). Germline V gene lookup returns CDR1 SEHNR and CDR2 FQNEAQ (reference sequence). CDR3 length: 13 amino acids. V was pared by 6 bases and J by 0 bases, with 7 bases between. The CDR3 nucleotides are TGTGCCAGCAGACGACAGAGCACAGATACGCAGTATTTT. Encoded protein: CASRRQSTDTQYF.

The genes are TRBV4-1 and TRBJ1-2, with D tentatively TRBD1 (6 bases). Germline loops: CDR1 MGHRA, CDR2 YSYEKL. The CDR3 runs to 13 residues. The V and J ends lost 4 bases and 8 bases respectively, with 14 bases between them. Here the CDR3 DNA reads TGCGCCAGCAGCCTCCACCTTCAGGGGGGCTACACCTTC. Translated: CASSLHLQGGYTF.

The chain links TRBV11-3 to TRBJ1-2, with unresolved D. This CDR3 is built from 12 residues. Trimming took off 5 bases at V and 1 base at J, with 5 bases between the two ends. CDR1 is SGHNT, CDR2 YENEEA, per germline. The CDR3 DNA follows: TGTGCCAGCAGCGCGTATAACTATGGCTACACCTTC. This translates into CASSAYNYGYTF.

This clone came up a few times. This rearrangement joins TRBV28 to TRBJ2-3; a weak D match, TRBD2 (8 bases). Trimming removed 5 bases at V and 2 bases at J, with 23 bases between. CDR3 length equals 18 residues. Per germline, CDR1 MDHEN and CDR2 SYDVKM. The CDR3 reads CASSLGLGGPRHTDTQYF. The DNA for the CDR3 is TGTGCCAGCAGTCTGGGACTAGGGGGCCCCAGGCACACAGATACGCAGTATTTT.

V is TRBV27 and J is TRBJ1-5; 9 positions agree with TRBD1. Losses at the gene ends were 2 bases for V and 7 bases for J; bases not matched to a gene: 3. CDR1 is MNHEY, CDR2 SMNVEV, per germline (reference sequence). CDR3 size: 14 residues. In DNA, the CDR3 is TGTGCCAGCAGTTTAGGGACAGGGCAACAGCCCCAGCATTTT. This gives the protein CASSLGTGQQPQHF.

This CDR3 reads CASSRNGDGYTF. DNA for the CDR3: TGTGCCAGCTCCCGGAACGGGGATGGCTACACCTTC. The chain couples TRBV18 to TRBJ1-2; no clear D. Trimming cost V 6 bases and J 6 bases, with 11 bases left between them. The germline gives CDR1 KGHSH, CDR2 LQKENI. The CDR3 extends over 12 amino acids.

This clone occurred a few times. The V gene is TRBV25-1, the J gene TRBJ2-6, with TRBD1 identical over 7 bases. The CDR3 length is 14 residues. Per the germline V gene, CDR1 is MGHDK and CDR2 is SYGVNS. Trimming removed 4 bases from V and 13 bases from J; junction bases left unmatched: 10. CDR3 coding DNA: TGTGCCAGCAGTGCGTCCCAGGGGGTAGGAGTCCTGACTTTC. Translation gives CASSASQGVGVLTF. Filled out from reference TRBV25-1 and TRBJ2-6, the complete variable domain reads EADIYQTPRYLVIGTGKKITLECSQTMGHDKMYWYQQDPGMELHLIHYSYGVNSTEKGDLSSESTVSRIRTEHFPLTLESARPSHTSQYLCASSASQGVGVLTFGAGSRLTVL.

This chain links TRBV27 with TRBJ1-2, with 12 bases lining up with TRBD1. The CDR3 totals 15 residues. The germline V gene has CDR1 MNHEY and CDR2 SMNVEV (reference sequence). J gave up 8 bases and V 5 bases, and 9 bases lay outside the gene matches. DNA of the CDR3: TGTGCCAGCAGTATAACCGGGACAGGGGGCCAGGGCTACACCTTC. Protein product: CASSITGTGGQGYTF.

This chain uses TRBV7-8 with TRBJ1-1; the D is unclear. The CDR3 contains 14 residues. Trimming took 7 bases from V and 1 from J, leaving 13 bases between them. Looked up from germline, CDR1 is SGHVS and CDR2 is FQNEAQ. CDR3 sequence: CASTFNAGNTEAFF. CDR3 bases: TGTGCCAGCACCTTCAATGCGGGGAACACTGAAGCTTTCTTT.

The rearrangement joins TRBV18 to TRBJ1-2, with D perhaps matching TRBD1 (6 bases). The germline gives CDR1 KGHSH, CDR2 LQKENI. V gave up 5 bases and J gave up 2 bases, with 12 bases separating them. The CDR3 consists of 14 residues. The CDR3 is CASSSRDRNYGYTF. CDR3 sequence (DNA): TGTGCCAGCTCATCAAGAGACAGGAACTATGGCTACACCTTC.

The chain is built from TRBV5-1 and TRBJ1-2; 8 nucleotides agree with TRBD1. V lost 3 bases, J lost 3 bases, and 7 bases stayed unmatched. CDR3 length: 15 amino acids. Germline V gene lookup returns CDR1 SGHRS and CDR2 YFSETQ. The CDR3 DNA reads TGCGCCAGCAGCTCTGGACAGGGAGATCACTATGGCTACACCTTC. It is translated as CASSSGQGDHYGYTF.

The genes are TRBV4-3 and TRBJ2-4; TRBD2 matches 7 bases. Trimming at V came to 3 bases and at J to 1 base, leaving 6 bases not matched to a gene. In germline, CDR1 is LGHNA, CDR2 YSLEER. The CDR3 totals 16 residues. The DNA of the CDR3 is TGCGCCAGCAGCCATCTTGGCGGGAGTGCCAAAAACATTCAGTACTTC. Translating gives CASSHLGGSAKNIQYF.

The V call is TRBV4-2, the J call TRBJ2-7; 10 positions match TRBD2. CDR3 size: 13 residues. The germline CDR1 and CDR2 sequences are LGHNA and YNFKEQ. Trimming removed 3 bases from V and 7 bases from J; junction bases left unmatched: 3. CDR3 DNA: TGTGCCAGCAGCCAGGGACTAGCGCTTGAGCAGTACTTC. Its protein is CASSQGLALEQYF.

The rearrangement uses TRBV4-1 and TRBJ2-4; 13 bases line up with TRBD2. The germline gives CDR1 MGHRA, CDR2 YSYEKL. The CDR3 sequence is 19 residues long. Unmatched junction bases numbered 12, after V lost 4 bases and J lost 3 bases. CDR3 protein: CASSPPWTSGGASKNIQYF. DNA for the CDR3: TGCGCCAGCAGCCCTCCTTGGACTAGCGGGGGCGCTAGCAAAAACATTCAGTACTTC.

The gene calls are TRBV19 and TRBJ2-3; 12 bases are a match to TRBD2. Per the germline V gene, CDR1 is LNHDA and CDR2 is SQIVND (reference sequence). This CDR3 spans 16 amino acids. The V gene end was trimmed by 4 bases and the J gene end by 4 bases; junction bases not matched to a gene: 6. The CDR3 DNA is TGTGCCAGTAGTAGAGGACTAGCGGGGATCTCAGATACGCAGTATTTT. Translating gives CASSRGLAGISDTQYF. Full variable domain (missing parts from reference TRBV19 and TRBJ2-3): DGGITQSPKYLFRKEGQNVTLSCEQNLNHDAMYWYRQDPGQGLRLIYYSQIVNDFQKGDIAEGYSVSREKKESFPLTVTSAQKNPTAFYLCASSRGLAGISDTQYFGPGTRLTVL.

The genes are TRBV5-1 and TRBJ2-1, with D tentatively TRBD1 (5 bases). Germline V gives CDR1 SGHRS, CDR2 YFSETQ. Deletions cut 3 bases from V and 8 bases from J, with 9 bases between. This CDR3 comprises 12 residues. The CDR3 here is CASSYQGDEQFF. The CDR3 bases are TGCGCCAGCAGCTACCAGGGCGATGAGCAGTTCTTC.

This chain joins TRBV18 and TRBJ1-2; 8 bases align to TRBD1. With 5 bases clipped from V and 3 bases from J, the junction kept 14 bases outside the gene matches. Germline V gene lookup returns CDR1 KGHSH and CDR2 LQKENI. The CDR3 runs to 17 residues. The CDR3 DNA reads as TGTGCCAGCTCAGCCACCCCCAGGGGGCATTTGGACTATGGCTACACCTTC. Translated, it gives CASSATPRGHLDYGYTF.